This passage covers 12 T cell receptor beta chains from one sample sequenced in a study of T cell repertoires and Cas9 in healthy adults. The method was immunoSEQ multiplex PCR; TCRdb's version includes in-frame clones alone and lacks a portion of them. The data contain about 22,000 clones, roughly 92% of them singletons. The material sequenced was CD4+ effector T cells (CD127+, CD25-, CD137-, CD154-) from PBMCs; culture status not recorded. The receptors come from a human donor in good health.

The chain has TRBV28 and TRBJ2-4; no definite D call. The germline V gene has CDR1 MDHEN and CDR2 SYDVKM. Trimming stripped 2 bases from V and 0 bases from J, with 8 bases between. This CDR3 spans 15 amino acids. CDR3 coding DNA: TGTGCCAGCAGTTTAAGAAATTTAGCCAAAAACATTCAGTACTTC. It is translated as CASSLRNLAKNIQYF. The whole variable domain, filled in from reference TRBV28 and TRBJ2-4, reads DVKVTQSSRYLVKRTGEKVFLECVQDMDHENMFWYRQDPGLGLRLIYFSYDVKMKEKGDIPEGYSVSREKKERFSLILESASTNQTSMYLCASSLRNLAKNIQYFGAGTRLSVL.

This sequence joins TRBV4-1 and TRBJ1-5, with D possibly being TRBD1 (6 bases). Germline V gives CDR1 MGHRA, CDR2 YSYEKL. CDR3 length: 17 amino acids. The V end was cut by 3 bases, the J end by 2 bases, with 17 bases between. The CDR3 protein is CASSHPVAGVGNQPQHF. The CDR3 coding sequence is TGCGCCAGCAGCCACCCGGTGGCAGGGGTTGGCAATCAGCCCCAGCATTTT.

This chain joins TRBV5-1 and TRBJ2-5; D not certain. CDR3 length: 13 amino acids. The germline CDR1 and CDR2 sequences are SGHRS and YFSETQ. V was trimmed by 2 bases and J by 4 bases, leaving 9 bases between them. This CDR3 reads CASSFEPRETQYF. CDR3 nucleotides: TGCGCCAGCAGCTTCGAGCCCCGAGAGACCCAGTACTTC.

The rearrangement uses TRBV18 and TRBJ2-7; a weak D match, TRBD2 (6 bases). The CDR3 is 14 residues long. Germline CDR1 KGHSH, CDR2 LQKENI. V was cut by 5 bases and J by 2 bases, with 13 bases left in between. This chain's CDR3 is CASSSTTGAYEQYF. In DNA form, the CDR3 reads TGTGCCAGCTCATCCACCACGGGAGCCTACGAGCAGTACTTC.

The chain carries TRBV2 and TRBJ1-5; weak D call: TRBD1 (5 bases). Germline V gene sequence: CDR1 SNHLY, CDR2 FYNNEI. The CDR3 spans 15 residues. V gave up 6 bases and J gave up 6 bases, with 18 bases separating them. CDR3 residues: CASRLSGRGGQPQHF. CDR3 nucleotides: TGTGCCAGCAGGTTGAGTGGGAGGGGCGGTCAGCCCCAGCATTTT.

The CDR3 DNA follows: TGTGCCAGCAGCTTAGGGACAGTTCCGGAGACCCAGTACTTC. This gives the protein CASSLGTVPETQYF. The genes are TRBV13 and TRBJ2-5, with D possibly TRBD1 on 5 matching bases. CDR3 size: 14 residues. Germline CDR1 is PRHDT and CDR2 is FYEKMQ (reference sequence). V lost 0 bases and J 5 bases, leaving 10 bases between the germline ends.

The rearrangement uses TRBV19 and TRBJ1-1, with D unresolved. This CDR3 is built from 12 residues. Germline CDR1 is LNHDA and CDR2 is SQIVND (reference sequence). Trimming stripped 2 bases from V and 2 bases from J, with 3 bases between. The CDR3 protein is CASSITNTEAFF. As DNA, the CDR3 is TGTGCCAGTAGTATAACCAACACTGAAGCTTTCTTT.

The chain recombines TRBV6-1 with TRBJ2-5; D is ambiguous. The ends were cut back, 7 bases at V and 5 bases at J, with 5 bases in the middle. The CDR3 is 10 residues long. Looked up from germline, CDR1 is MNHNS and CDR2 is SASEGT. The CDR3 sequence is CASMGETQYF. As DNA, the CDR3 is TGTGCCAGCATGGGGGAGACCCAGTACTTC.

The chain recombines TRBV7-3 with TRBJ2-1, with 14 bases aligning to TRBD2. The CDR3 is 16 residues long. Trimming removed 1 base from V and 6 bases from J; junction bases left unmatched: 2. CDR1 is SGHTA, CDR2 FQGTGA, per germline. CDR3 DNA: TGTGCCAGCAGCTTAAGTGGGACTAGCGGGAGCAATGAGCAGTTCTTC. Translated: CASSLSGTSGSNEQFF.

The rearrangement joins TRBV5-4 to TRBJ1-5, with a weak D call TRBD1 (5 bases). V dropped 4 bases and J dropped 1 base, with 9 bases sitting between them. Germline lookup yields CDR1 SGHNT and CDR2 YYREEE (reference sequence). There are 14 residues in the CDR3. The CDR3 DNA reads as TGTGCCAGCAGCCAGGGAGGGAGCAATCAGCCCCAGCATTTT. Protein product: CASSQGGSNQPQHF.

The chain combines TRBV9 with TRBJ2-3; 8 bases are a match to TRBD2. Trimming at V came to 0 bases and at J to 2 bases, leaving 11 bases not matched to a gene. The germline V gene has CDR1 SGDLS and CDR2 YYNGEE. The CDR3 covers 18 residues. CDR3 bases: TGTGCCAGCAGCGTAGAAGTCTTCGGGGGGGTGCCCACAGATACGCAGTATTTT. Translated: CASSVEVFGGVPTDTQYF.

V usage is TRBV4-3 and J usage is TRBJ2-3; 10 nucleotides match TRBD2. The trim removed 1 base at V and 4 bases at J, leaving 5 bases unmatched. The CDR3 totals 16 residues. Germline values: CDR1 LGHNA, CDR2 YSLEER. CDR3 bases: TGCGCCAGCAGCCAAGCCCCTAGCGGGGGCCCAGATACGCAGTATTTT. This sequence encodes CASSQAPSGGPDTQYF.